The sequence of this T cell receptor beta chain was determined in a study of early T cells in non-severe SARS-CoV-2 infection (dated by TCRdb to about 2021). Turning to the overall study: Because TCR sequencing relied on bulk RNA taken from unsorted whole blood, pairing of alpha and beta chains was not possible. Study-level results and caveats: VDJdb matching was skewed toward anti-spike CD8 responses and likely underestimated virus-specific expansions, missing private and CD4 specificities.

The library was obtained by 5' RACE. Sequencing relied on a NextSeq 500. In the TCR library protocol, unique molecular identifiers were attached to individual cDNA molecules to correct for PCR bias and sequencing error. Both TCR alpha and beta chains were sequenced, and tight co-correlation was observed between alpha and beta sequence abundances in each sample. Per the original workflow: Decombinator V4 was used to annotate the V gene, J gene and CDR3 of the TCR sequences. Expanded TCRs were defined as changing significantly between any two time points under a Poisson model with p below 0.0001. TCR abundances were normalised to the total number of TCRs sequenced in each sample and reported as counts per million. TRAV1-2 paired with TRAJ12, TRAJ20 or TRAJ33 defined MAIT TCRs, while TRAV10 paired with TRAJ18 defined iNKT TCRs. VDJdb, accessed 1 November 2021, was searched for CMV, EBV and SARS-CoV-2 annotated TCRs, excluding TCRs annotated for multiple antigens. In-frame beta chains were kept once TCRdb had trimmed the public reads at Q25 with fastp and called clones with MiXCR. Every entry covers one CDR3 protein and lists the most common genes and DNA from its rows. The V and J calls were determined by TCRdb, not by the authors. Counted in this sample were tens of thousands of distinct CDR3 sequences; around 5.1% of them appeared once. The ten largest make up almost 25% of the sample.

This clonotype was observed many times. This receptor's antigen is unknown. No much larger clonotype is one base removed from it; base qualities were not supplied. The study was a case-control design nested within a healthcare worker cohort in London, UK, with weekly nasopharyngeal swab PCR tests and blood sampling. Healthcare workers were recruited during the week of the UK lockdown, between 23 and 31 March 2020, and followed weekly for up to about 15 weeks. The cysteine opens and the phenylalanine closes a CDR3 of 19 amino acids. Only the CDR3 part of the read is kept: 57 bases, read in frame from the first base. Reading the germline V gene gives CDR1 SGHVS and CDR2 FQNEAQ. Trimming accounts for 4 bases at V and 8 bases at J, while the number of junction bases matched to no gene is 20.

This sequence originates from an adult who was a healthcare worker with PCR-confirmed SARS-CoV-2 infection or an uninfected control (not recorded which). The rearrangement joined TRBV7-8 to TRBJ1-4; 9 nucleotides in the junction match TRBD1. The sequencing sample was made of whole blood. CDR3 sequence: CASSSWGWDRAIVDEKLFF. The DNA sequence is given as TGTGCCAGCAGCTCCTGGGGATGGGACAGGGCTATAGTGGACGAAAAACTGTTTTTT.